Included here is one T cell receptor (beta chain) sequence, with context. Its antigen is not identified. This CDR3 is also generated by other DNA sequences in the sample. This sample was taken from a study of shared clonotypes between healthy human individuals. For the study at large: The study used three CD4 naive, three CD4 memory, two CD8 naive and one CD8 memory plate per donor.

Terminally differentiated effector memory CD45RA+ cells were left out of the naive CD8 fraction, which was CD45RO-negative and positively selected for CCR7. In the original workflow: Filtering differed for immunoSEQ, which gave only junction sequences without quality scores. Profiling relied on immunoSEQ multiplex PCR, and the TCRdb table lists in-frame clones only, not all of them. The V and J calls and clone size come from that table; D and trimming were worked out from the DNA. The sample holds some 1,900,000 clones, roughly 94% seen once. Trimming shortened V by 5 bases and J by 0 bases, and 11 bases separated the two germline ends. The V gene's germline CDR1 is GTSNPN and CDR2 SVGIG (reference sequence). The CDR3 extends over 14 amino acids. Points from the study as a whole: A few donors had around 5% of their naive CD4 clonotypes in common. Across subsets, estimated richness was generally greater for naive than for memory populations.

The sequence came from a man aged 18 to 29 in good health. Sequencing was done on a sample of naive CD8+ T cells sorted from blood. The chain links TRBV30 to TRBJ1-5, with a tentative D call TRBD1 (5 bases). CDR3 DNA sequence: TGTGCCTGGGGGACGGAAAATAGCAATCAGCCCCAGCATTTT. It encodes CAWGTENSNQPQHF.